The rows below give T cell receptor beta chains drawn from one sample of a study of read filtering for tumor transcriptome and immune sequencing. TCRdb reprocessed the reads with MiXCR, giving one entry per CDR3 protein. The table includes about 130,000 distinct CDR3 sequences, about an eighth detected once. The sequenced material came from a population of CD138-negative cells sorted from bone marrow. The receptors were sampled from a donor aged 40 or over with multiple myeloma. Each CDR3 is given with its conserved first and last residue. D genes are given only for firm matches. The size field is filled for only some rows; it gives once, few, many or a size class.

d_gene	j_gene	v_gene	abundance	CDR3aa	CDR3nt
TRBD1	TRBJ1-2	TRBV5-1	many	CASSLESGTGSYGYTF	TGCGCCAGCAGCTTGGAGTCCGGGACAGGGTCTTATGGCTACACCTTC
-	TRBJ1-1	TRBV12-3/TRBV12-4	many	CASSLPLYEAFF	TGTGCCAGCAGTTTGCCACTATATGAAGCTTTCTTT
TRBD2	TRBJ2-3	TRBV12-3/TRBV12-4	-	CASSLVLAGIGTDTQYF	TGTGCCAGCAGTTTGGTTCTAGCGGGAATAGGAACAGATACGCAGTATTTT
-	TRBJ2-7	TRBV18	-	CASSPGGSSYEQYF	TGTGCCAGCTCACCGGGGGGAAGCTCCTACGAGCAGTACTTC
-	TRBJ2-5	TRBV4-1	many	CASSYQGPETQYF	TGCGCCAGCAGCTACCAGGGCCCAGAGACCCAGTACTTC
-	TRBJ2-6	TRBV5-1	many	CASSFLGRTGANVLTF	TGCGCCAGCAGCTTTCTAGGGCGAACTGGGGCCAACGTCCTGACTTTC
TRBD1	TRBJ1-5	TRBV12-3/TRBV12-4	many	CASSFDRVQHF	TGTGCCAGCAGTTTCGACAGGGTGCAGCATTTT
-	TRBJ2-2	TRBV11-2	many	CASSLAFNTGELFF	TGTGCCAGCAGCTTAGCCTTTAACACCGGGGAGCTGTTTTTT
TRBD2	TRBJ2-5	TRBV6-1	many	CASSEGLAGAAETQYF	TGTGCCAGCAGCGAAGGACTAGCGGGAGCCGCTGAGACCCAGTACTTC
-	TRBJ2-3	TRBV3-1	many	CASTPTGHSTDTQYF	TGTGCCAGCACCCCGACAGGCCATAGCACAGATACGCAGTATTTT
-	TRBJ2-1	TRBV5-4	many	CASMSDPSSYNEQFF	TGTGCCAGCATGAGCGACCCGAGCTCCTACAATGAGCAGTTCTTC
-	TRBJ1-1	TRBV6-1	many	CASRESLNTEAFF	TGTGCCAGCAGAGAGTCCTTGAACACTGAAGCTTTCTTT
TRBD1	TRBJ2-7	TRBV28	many	CASKGTAFSYEQYF	TGTGCCAGCAAAGGGACAGCCTTCTCCTACGAGCAGTACTTC
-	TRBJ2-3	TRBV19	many	CASSIDTGTSTDTQYF	TGTGCCAGTAGTATAGATACAGGAACTAGCACAGATACGCAGTATTTT
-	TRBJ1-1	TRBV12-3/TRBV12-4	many	CASSFRGTEAFF	TGTGCCAGCAGTTTCCGAGGCACTGAAGCTTTCTTT
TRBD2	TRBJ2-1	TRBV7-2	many	CASSRLAGGWNEQFF	TGTGCCAGCAGTAGACTAGCGGGAGGTTGGAATGAGCAGTTCTTC
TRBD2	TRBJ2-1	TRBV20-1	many	CSARDIGRGTSGRRSLNEQFF	TGCAGTGCTAGAGATATAGGGAGGGGGACTAGCGGGAGGCGTAGTCTTAATGAGCAGTTCTTC
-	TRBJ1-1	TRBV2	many	CASRSSRLGNTEAFF	TGTGCCAGCAGAAGCTCCCGCTTGGGGAACACTGAAGCTTTCTTT
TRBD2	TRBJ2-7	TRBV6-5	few	CASSYSLSGAAYEQYF	TGTGCCAGCAGTTACTCCCTTAGCGGGGCAGCCTACGAGCAGTACTTC
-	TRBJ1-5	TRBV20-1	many	CSARDGGSRAQHF	TGCAGTGCTAGAGATGGGGGGTCTCGGGCCCAGCATTTT
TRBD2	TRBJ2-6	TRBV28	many	CASSLSGLALPGANVLTF	TGTGCCAGCAGTTTATCGGGACTAGCCCTCCCTGGGGCCAACGTCCTGACTTTC
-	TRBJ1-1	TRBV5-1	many	CASSSSSVNTEAFF	TGCGCCAGCAGCTCTTCCAGTGTAAACACTGAAGCTTTCTTT
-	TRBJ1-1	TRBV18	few	CASSPRPLNTEAFF	TGTGCCAGCTCACCACGGCCGCTGAACACTGAAGCTTTCTTT
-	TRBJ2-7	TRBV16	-	CASNQLAGHEQYF	TGTGCCAGCAACCAACTCGCGGGCCACGAGCAGTACTTC
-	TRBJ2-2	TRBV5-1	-	CASGPALTNTGELFF	TGCGCCAGCGGCCCCGCCCTAACGAACACCGGGGAGCTGTTTTTT
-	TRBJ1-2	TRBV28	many	CASSFSGLYGYTF	TGTGCCAGCAGTTTTTCTGGTCTCTATGGCTACACCTTC
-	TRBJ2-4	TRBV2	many	CAKGTKNIQYF	TGTGCCAAAGGAACCAAAAACATTCAGTACTTC
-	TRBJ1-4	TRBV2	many	CASSEAGRGPNEKLFF	TGTGCCAGCAGTGAAGCTGGTCGGGGACCTAATGAAAAACTGTTTTTT
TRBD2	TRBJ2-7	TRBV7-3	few	CASSPTSGSYEQYF	TGTGCCAGCAGCCCCACTAGCGGGAGTTACGAGCAGTACTTC
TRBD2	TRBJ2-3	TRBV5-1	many	CASSTGLAGGTDTQYF	TGCGCCAGCAGCACGGGACTAGCGGGAGGCACAGATACGCAGTATTTT
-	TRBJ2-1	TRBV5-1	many	CASSLELSYNEQFF	TGCGCCAGCAGCTTGGAGTTATCCTACAATGAGCAGTTCTTC
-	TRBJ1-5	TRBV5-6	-	CASSLGTRSVTQHF	TGTGCCAGCAGCCTCGGGACCCGTAGTGTGACCCAGCATTTT
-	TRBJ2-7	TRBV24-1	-	CATSDTTYEQYF	TGTGCCACCAGTGATACGACCTACGAGCAGTACTTC
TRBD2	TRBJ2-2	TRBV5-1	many	CASSTTGGPNTGELFF	TGCGCCAGCAGCACAACGGGGGGGCCGAACACCGGGGAGCTGTTTTTT
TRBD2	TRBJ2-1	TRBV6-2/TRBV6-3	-	CASSYPRRRKAGEYNEQFF	TGTGCCAGCAGTTACCCAAGACGACGTAAGGCGGGAGAGTACAATGAGCAGTTCTTC
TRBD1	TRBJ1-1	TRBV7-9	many	CASSSVQGATEAFF	TGTGCCAGCAGCAGCGTGCAGGGGGCAACTGAAGCTTTCTTT
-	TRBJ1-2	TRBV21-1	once	CASSKRGNFNYGYTF	TGTGCCAGTTCGAAGAGGGGGAATTTTAACTATGGCTACACCTTC
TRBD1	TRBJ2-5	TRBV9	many	CASSVGGQGRETQYF	TGTGCCAGCAGCGTAGGGGGACAGGGCCGGGAGACCCAGTACTTC
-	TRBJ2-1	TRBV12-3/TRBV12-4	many	CASSWGRGVNEQFF	TGTGCCAGCAGTTGGGGAAGAGGAGTCAATGAGCAGTTCTTC
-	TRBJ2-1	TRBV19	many	CASSIWVEYEQFF	TGTGCCAGTAGTATATGGGTGGAGTATGAGCAGTTCTTC
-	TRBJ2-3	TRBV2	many	CASSSLQGVTDTQYF	TGTGCCAGCAGTTCCTTACAGGGAGTCACAGATACGCAGTATTTT
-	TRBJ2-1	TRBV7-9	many	CASSLGFVGDEQFF	TGTGCCAGCAGCCTAGGGTTTGTGGGGGATGAGCAGTTCTTC
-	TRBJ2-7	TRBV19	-	CASSATVSEQYF	TGTGCCAGTAGTGCGACAGTTTCCGAGCAGTACTTC
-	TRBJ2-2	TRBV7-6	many	CASSSRVPNTGELFF	TGTGCCAGCAGCAGCAGGGTTCCGAACACCGGGGAGCTGTTTTTT
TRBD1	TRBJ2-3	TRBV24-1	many	CALRGQGKPDTQYF	TGTGCCTTGCGAGGACAGGGGAAGCCAGATACGCAGTATTTT
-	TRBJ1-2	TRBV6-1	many	CASSGPSANYGYTF	TGTGCCAGCAGTGGCCCCAGCGCTAACTATGGCTACACCTTC
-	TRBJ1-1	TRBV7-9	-	CASSLAGTKAFF	TGTGCCAGCAGCTTAGCGGGAACTAAAGCTTTCTTT
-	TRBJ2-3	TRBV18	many	CASSPLSLDTQYF	TGTGCCAGCTCACCGCTCTCTCTAGATACGCAGTATTTT
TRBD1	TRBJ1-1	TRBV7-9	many	CASSLGQTGDEAFF	TGTGCCAGCAGCTTGGGTCAGACAGGGGATGAAGCTTTCTTT
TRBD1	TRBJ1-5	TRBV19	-	CASSIDRDSLRPQHF	TGTGCCAGTAGTATAGACCGGGACAGTCTTCGGCCCCAGCATTTT
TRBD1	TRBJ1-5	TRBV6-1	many	CASTQDTGAGQPQHF	TGTGCCAGCACCCAAGATACAGGGGCCGGGCAGCCCCAGCATTTT
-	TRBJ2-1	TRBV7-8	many	CASRVGDYNEQFF	TGTGCCAGCAGGGTGGGGGACTACAATGAGCAGTTCTTC
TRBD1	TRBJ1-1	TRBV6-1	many	CASSEDRGIDTEAFF	TGTGCCAGCAGTGAGGACAGGGGTATTGACACTGAAGCTTTCTTT